Below, 20 T cell receptor beta chains from the same sample are listed, as sequenced in a study of blood T cells in healthy people across ages. It was with a sample-barcoded 5' primer and a J-beta primer mix that a second PCR of roughly 6 to 12 cycles was run. TCRdb fed the 5' RACE reads into MiXCR, producing one record per CDR3 protein. This sample has approximately 1.5 million distinct CDR3 sequences; about 32% occur once, and the top ten carry roughly 10%. Input material: blood. All receptors come from a woman in her twenties or thirties in good health.

To note about this clonotype: The junction shows a germline mismatch at one end, possibly a read error. V usage is TRBV12-3 or TRBV12-4 and J usage is TRBJ2-3; 9 bases agree with TRBD1. The CDR3 is 16 residues long. The CDR3 region is CASSWPGQGRPDAQYF. In nucleotides, the CDR3 is TGTGCCAGCAGTTGGCCGGGACAGGGTAGGCCAGATGCGCAGTATTTT.

This clonotype was counted a few times. The chain uses TRBV4-1 and TRBJ2-1; 14 bases align to TRBD2. The CDR3 runs 19 residues. V lost 4 bases, J lost 2 bases, and 10 bases stayed unmatched. Looked up from germline, CDR1 is MGHRA and CDR2 is YSYEKL. In DNA, the CDR3 is TGCGCCAGCAGCCCTGGACTAGCGGGGGGTTCCCGGACCTACAATGAGCAGTTCTTC. Its protein is CASSPGLAGGSRTYNEQFF.

This clonotype turned up a few times. This chain connects TRBV6-1 to TRBJ2-5; a possible D gene is TRBD1 (7 bases). V dropped 3 bases and J dropped 3 bases, with 11 bases sitting between them. The CDR3 loop spans 14 amino acids. Germline V gives CDR1 MNHNS, CDR2 SASEGT. In DNA, the CDR3 is TGTGCCAGCAGTGAGGGCAGGGGGGAAGAGACCCAGTACTTC. As protein: CASSEGRGEETQYF.

This clonotype showed up just a few times. The chain couples TRBV12-3 or TRBV12-4 to TRBJ2-7, with D hard to call. Trimming pared 1 base from V and 3 bases from J, leaving 19 bases between. This CDR3 region has 17 residues. DNA for the CDR3: TGTGCCAGCAGTTTAGGCCGGGTAACCCCTCCCCACTACGAGCAGTACTTC. Translation gives CASSLGRVTPPHYEQYF.

This sequence joins TRBV6-2 or TRBV6-3 and TRBJ1-5; D call uncertain. V was pared by 6 bases and J by 7 bases, with 10 bases between. CDR3 size: 12 residues. CDR1 is MNHEY, CDR2 SVGEGT, per germline. This CDR3 reads CASSAPGQPQHF. The CDR3 coding sequence is TGTGCCAGCAGCGCCCCGGGGCAGCCCCAGCATTTT.

This clonotype was seen only a few times. The V and J genes are TRBV28 and TRBJ2-7; D might be TRBD2 (6 bases). The V gene's germline CDR1 is MDHEN and CDR2 SYDVKM. V was cut by 7 bases and J by 2 bases, with 18 bases left in between. The CDR3 covers 15 residues. The CDR3 nucleotides read TGTGCCAGCACCATTAACCCAGGAGGGGCCTACGAGCAGTACTTC. It codes for CASTINPGGAYEQYF.

The chain carries TRBV7-9 and TRBJ2-1, with 15 bases lining up with TRBD2. Germline trimming cut 5 bases from V and 9 bases from J; bases unmatched to any gene: 5. Germline V gene sequence: CDR1 SEHNR, CDR2 FQNEAQ (reference sequence). The CDR3 sequence is 15 residues long. The chain's CDR3 is CASSKPGLAGGEQFF. The CDR3 coding sequence is TGTGCCAGCAGCAAACCGGGACTAGCGGGGGGTGAGCAGTTCTTC.

The V and J genes are TRBV20-1 and TRBJ1-2; D is ambiguous. This CDR3 region has 13 residues. Germline CDR1 and CDR2: DFQATT and SNEGSKA (reference sequence). Trimming left V 6 bases short and J 4 bases short, with 15 bases between. CDR3 sequence: CSAPDRGGYGYTF. CDR3 nucleotide sequence: TGCAGTGCCCCAGACCGGGGAGGCTATGGCTACACCTTC.

The chain uses TRBV28 and TRBJ2-3; perhaps D is TRBD1 or TRBD2 (5 bases each). This CDR3 comprises 15 residues. CDR1 MDHEN and CDR2 SYDVKM come from the germline V gene. Deletions cut 6 bases from V and 2 bases from J, with 15 bases between. The CDR3 region has the DNA TGTGCCAGCAGCAACAACCCGGGACCCACAGATACGCAGTATTTT. Translating it yields CASSNNPGPTDTQYF.

The table lists this clonotype with many counts. The V call is TRBV7-9, the J call TRBJ2-1; no clear D gene. CDR1 is SEHNR, CDR2 FQNEAQ, per germline (reference sequence). This CDR3 contains 14 residues. The ends were cut back, 1 base at V and 8 bases at J, with 12 bases in the middle. CDR3 DNA: TGTGCCAGCAGCTTAGTGGGCAAGACCGATGAGCAGTTCTTC. Its protein product is CASSLVGKTDEQFF.

The table lists this clonotype with a few counts. The V gene is TRBV3-1, the J gene TRBJ2-3; 9 nucleotides match TRBD2. V trimming: 4 bases; J trimming: 0 bases; junction bases outside the gene matches: 8. The length of the CDR3 is 17 residues. In germline, CDR1 is LGHDT, CDR2 YNNKEL (reference sequence). Here the CDR3 reads CASSLRLAVSSTDTQYF. In DNA form, the CDR3 reads TGTGCCAGCAGCCTTAGACTAGCGGTATCTAGCACAGATACGCAGTATTTT.

There are a few counts of this clonotype. This chain connects TRBV15 to TRBJ2-1; tentatively, D is TRBD1 (6 bases). Germline assignment: CDR1 LNHNV and CDR2 YYDKDF (reference sequence). V was pared by 4 bases and J by 8 bases, with 21 bases between. There are 16 residues in the CDR3. The CDR3 DNA follows: TGTGCCACCAGCAAGGACAGTGGCTTGTCCGGCGATGAGCAGTTCTTC. Translation: CATSKDSGLSGDEQFF.

As DNA, the CDR3 is TGCGCCAGCAGCCCCTTGGTAGCGGGGGGTTTAGATACGCAGTATTTT. Its translation is CASSPLVAGGLDTQYF. This chain joins TRBV5-1 and TRBJ2-3; 10 bases match TRBD2. Looked up from germline, CDR1 is SGHRS and CDR2 is YFSETQ. V lost 4 bases and J lost 5; bases outside the gene matches: 10. The CDR3 covers 16 residues. Together with reference TRBV5-1 and TRBJ2-3, the CDR3 gives the full variable domain: KAGVTQTPRYLIKTRGQQVTLSCSPISGHRSVSWYQQTPGQGLQFLFEYFSETQRNKGNFPGRFSGRQFSNSRSEMNVSTLELGDSALYLCASSPLVAGGLDTQYFGPGTRLTVL.

The chain uses TRBV3-1 and TRBJ2-7, with D possibly being TRBD2 (6 bases). Per germline, CDR1 LGHDT and CDR2 YNNKEL (reference sequence). Trimming took 4 bases from V and 6 from J, leaving 10 bases between them. The CDR3 spans 12 residues. The chain's CDR3 is CASSRGGFEQYF. DNA for the CDR3: TGTGCCAGCAGCCGCGGAGGGTTCGAGCAGTACTTC.

The chain is built from TRBV9 and TRBJ2-1, with D tentatively TRBD2 (5 bases). Germline V gene lookup returns CDR1 SGDLS and CDR2 YYNGEE. The CDR3 covers 16 residues. Trimming cost V 4 bases and J 0 bases, with 14 bases left between them. The CDR3 DNA is TGTGCCAGCAGCCGACTACCCTCTCACTCCTACAATGAGCAGTTCTTC. Residues: CASSRLPSHSYNEQFF. Full variable domain (remainder filled in from reference TRBV9 and TRBJ2-1): DSGVTQTPKHLITATGQRVTLRCSPRSGDLSVYWYQQSLDQGLQFLIQYYNGEERAKGNILERFSAQQFPDLHSELNLSSLELGDSALYFCASSRLPSHSYNEQFFGPGTRLTVL.

This clonotype was recorded at least ten times. This chain connects TRBV7-6 to TRBJ2-3; 11 bases map to TRBD2. Germline lookup yields CDR1 SGHVS and CDR2 FNYEAQ. The CDR3 has 17 residues. J lost 5 bases, V lost 2 bases, and 9 bases had no gene match. The CDR3 DNA is TGTGCCAGCAGCTTATCCTTAGCGGGAGGGCCCGTAGATACGCAGTATTTT. This encodes CASSLSLAGGPVDTQYF.

This clonotype was observed a few times. The chain employs TRBV7-8 and TRBJ2-3; possible D gene TRBD2, 6 bases. This CDR3 contains 15 residues. The ends were cut back, 5 bases at V and 4 bases at J, with 16 bases in the middle. Germline V lookup: CDR1 SGHVS, CDR2 FQNEAQ. This CDR3 is CASSPWTGGSDTQYF. The DNA for the CDR3 is TGTGCCAGCAGCCCCTGGACTGGGGGGTCAGATACGCAGTATTTT.

This clonotype was seen a single time. At one end the junction does not follow the germline gene, possibly because of a read error. The chain links TRBV4-2 to TRBJ2-1; 9 bases fit TRBD2. This CDR3 contains 17 residues. Per the germline V gene, CDR1 is LGHNA and CDR2 is YNFKEQ. Written as DNA, the CDR3 is TGTGCCGGCAGCCAAGAAGGTAGCGGGAGCTCCTACAATGAGCAGTTCTTC. Encoded protein: CAGSQEGSGSSYNEQFF.

This clonotype has only a few counts. The chain recombines TRBV9 with TRBJ2-3; 14 bases fit TRBD2. CDR1 is SGDLS and CDR2 is YYNGEE in the germline V gene. The CDR3 is 16 residues long. V dropped 6 bases and J dropped 3; count of bases not matched to a gene: 6. For the CDR3, the DNA is TGTGCCAGCAAGAGAGGACTAGCGGGAGGTACAGATACGCAGTATTTT. Translation: CASKRGLAGGTDTQYF.

The chain is built from TRBV10-3 and TRBJ1-2, with a tentative D call TRBD1 (6 bases). Germline V gives CDR1 ENHRY, CDR2 SYGVKD. CDR3 length: 16 amino acids. V was trimmed by 4 bases and J by 2 bases, leaving 17 bases between them. CDR3 in DNA: TGTGCCATCAGTGGGCGGCAGGGGAAACCGAACTATGGCTACACCTTC. This translates into CAISGRQGKPNYGYTF.